The T cell receptor (beta chain) described here comes from a study of spatial heterogeneity in lung cancer. The sample's time point: sample taken at primary tumor resection. Study conclusions and caveats: Expanded intratumoral alpha and beta TCR counts tracked tumor mutation counts.

One entry per CDR3 protein results from TCRdb running MiXCR on the 5' RACE reads. The data show 20,000 to 25,000 distinct CDR3 sequences, under 9% seen once. A remark on this clonotype: What it recognizes is unknown.

Here the sequenced sample was lung tumor tissue, taken at surgery. This clonotype originated in a male donor with early-stage non-small cell lung cancer.

The CDR3 DNA sequence: TGTGCCAGCAGTTTTCGCCGCACCTCTAATGGCAATCAGCCCCAGCATTTT. Its translation: CASSFRRTSNGNQPQHF. The chain links TRBV28 to TRBJ1-5; D not resolved. Germline V gives CDR1 MDHEN, CDR2 SYDVKM. The CDR3 runs 17 residues. Trimming stripped 3 bases from V and 2 bases from J, with 17 bases between. The variable domain in full, with the rest retrieved from reference TRBV28 and TRBJ1-5, is DVKVTQSSRYLVKRTGEKVFLECVQDMDHENMFWYRQDPGLGLRLIYFSYDVKMKEKGDIPEGYSVSREKKERFSLILESASTNQTSMYLCASSFRRTSNGNQPQHFGDGTRLSIL.